The 19 T cell receptor beta chains presented below share a single source sample, sequenced in a study of cytomegalovirus exposure and HLA in healthy donors. The PCR made use of 60 Vbeta and 13 Jbeta primers. Assay: immunoSEQ multiplex PCR; the TCRdb copy retains only in-frame clones and omits some. The table lists about 64,000 clones, around four fifths of them singletons. Material for sequencing was PBMCs. The receptors shown here come from a male donor in good health and CMV-seropositive.

This chain joins TRBV6-5 and TRBJ1-5; 7 nucleotides line up with TRBD1. Germline V gives CDR1 MNHEY, CDR2 SVGAGI. The V segment lost 2 bases and the J segment 0 bases; nucleotides outside the gene matches: 4. This CDR3 comprises 16 residues. The CDR3 DNA is TGTGCCAGCAGTTACGGAAGGACAGGTAGCAATCAGCCCCAGCATTTT. This encodes CASSYGRTGSNQPQHF.

The J gene is TRBJ1-4, the V gene TRBV2; 9 bases align to TRBD1. The CDR3 sequence is 13 residues long. The germline V gene has CDR1 SNHLY and CDR2 FYNNEI. Losses at the gene ends were 4 bases for V and 15 bases for J; bases not matched to a gene: 9. The CDR3, as DNA: TGTGCCAGCAGTGCGGGACAGGGCTTGGGCTTGTTTTTT. This encodes CASSAGQGLGLFF. Complete variable domain (other parts from reference TRBV2 and TRBJ1-4): EPEVTQTPSHQVTQMGQEVILRCVPISNHLYFYWYRQILGQKVEFLVSFYNNEISEKSEIFDDQFSVERPDGSNFTLKIRSTKLEDSAMYFCASSAGQGLGLFFGSGTQLSVL.

This clone was counted between two and nine times. The chain uses TRBV6-5 and TRBJ1-4; 8 nucleotides line up with TRBD1. This CDR3 has 15 residues. Germline V gene data show CDR1 as MNHEY and CDR2 as SVGAGI. J lost 8 bases, V lost 6 bases, and 11 bases had no gene match. In DNA form, the CDR3 reads TGTGCCAGCAGCGTCACCGGCAGGGGGCGAGAAAAACTGTTTTTT. Translated, it gives CASSVTGRGREKLFF.

This clone was picked up a small number of times. This chain uses TRBV6-1 with TRBJ1-6; TRBD1 aligns across 7 bases. The CDR3 contains 14 residues. Germline CDR1 and CDR2: MNHNS and SASEGT. Trimming took 6 bases from V and 6 from J; bases not matched to a gene: 5. Here the CDR3 DNA reads TGTGCCAGCAGAGCGACAGGGCTTAATTCACCCCTCCACTTT. Its translation is CASRATGLNSPLHF.

The chain links TRBV13 to TRBJ2-7; 11 bases match TRBD2. Germline values: CDR1 PRHDT, CDR2 FYEKMQ (reference sequence). V lost 5 bases and J lost 5; bases outside the gene matches: 11. The CDR3 runs 16 residues. Here the CDR3 reads CASSPISGGALNEQYF. CDR3 bases: TGTGCCAGCAGCCCTATTAGCGGGGGGGCTTTAAACGAGCAGTACTTC. Combining the CDR3 with reference TRBV13 and TRBJ2-7 gives the whole variable domain AAGVIQSPRHLIKEKRETATLKCYPIPRHDTVYWYQQGPGQDPQFLISFYEKMQSDKGSIPDRFSAQQFSDYHSELNMSSLELGDSALYFCASSPISGGALNEQYFGPGTRLTVT.

Here the CDR3 DNA reads TGTGCCAGCAGCATACGACAGGGGGTTAATGGCTACACCTTC. Translated: CASSIRQGVNGYTF. This sequence joins TRBV11-2 and TRBJ1-2; 9 bases agree with TRBD1. The CDR3 totals 14 residues. The V segment lost 5 bases and the J segment 6 bases; nucleotides outside the gene matches: 7. Germline CDR1 is SGHAT and CDR2 is FQNNGV. Based on the CDR3 plus reference TRBV11-2 and TRBJ1-2, the full variable domain is EAGVAQSPRYKIIEKRQSVAFWCNPISGHATLYWYQQILGQGPKLLIQFQNNGVVDDSQLPKDRFSAERLKGVDSTLKIQPAKLEDSAVYLCASSIRQGVNGYTFGSGTRLTVV.

The chain has TRBV7-9 and TRBJ2-7; a possible D gene is TRBD2 (6 bases). The germline CDR1 and CDR2 sequences are SEHNR and FQNEAQ (reference sequence). Trimming pared 3 bases from V and 0 bases from J, leaving 12 bases between. This CDR3 has 15 amino acids. CDR3 protein: CASSFGRESSYEQYF. The CDR3 nucleotides read TGTGCCAGCAGCTTTGGCCGGGAGAGCTCCTACGAGCAGTACTTC. The complete variable domain, with remaining parts taken from reference TRBV7-9 and TRBJ2-7, reads DTGVSQNPRHKITKRGQNVTFRCDPISEHNRLYWYRQTLGQGPEFLTYFQNEAQLEKSRLLSDRFSAERPKGSFSTLEIQRTEQGDSAMYLCASSFGRESSYEQYFGPGTRLTVT.

The J gene is TRBJ2-3, the V gene TRBV7-9; 7 bases fit TRBD2. The J segment lost 0 bases and the V segment lost 4 bases, leaving 1 base of the junction unmatched. CDR3 length: 14 amino acids. Looked up from germline, CDR1 is SEHNR and CDR2 is FQNEAQ (reference sequence). The CDR3 DNA is TGTGCCAGCAGCTCGACTAGCAGCACAGATACGCAGTATTTT. Translating gives CASSSTSSTDTQYF. The full variable domain, rest sourced from reference TRBV7-9 and TRBJ2-3, is DTGVSQNPRHKITKRGQNVTFRCDPISEHNRLYWYRQTLGQGPEFLTYFQNEAQLEKSRLLSDRFSAERPKGSFSTLEIQRTEQGDSAMYLCASSSTSSTDTQYFGPGTRLTVL.

A few counts support this clone. The V and J genes are TRBV13 and TRBJ1-4, with D perhaps TRBD1 (6 bases). The CDR3 is 17 residues long. Between the trimmed V and J ends, which lost 6 bases and 7 bases, there was a span of 24 bases. Germline V gene sequence: CDR1 PRHDT, CDR2 FYEKMQ (reference sequence). CDR3 sequence: CASSHDRRRERGEKLFF. DNA for the CDR3: TGTGCCAGCAGTCACGACAGGAGGAGAGAGCGGGGTGAAAAACTGTTTTTT.

The chain combines TRBV7-9 with TRBJ1-4; TRBD1 matches 9 bases. Germline values: CDR1 SEHNR, CDR2 FQNEAQ (reference sequence). CDR3 size: 16 residues. Losses at the gene ends were 6 bases for V and 8 bases for J; bases not matched to a gene: 13. CDR3 sequence (DNA): TGTGCCAGCAGTCATACTGGGGGGACAGGGAGAGAAAAACTGTTTTTT. The encoded protein is CASSHTGGTGREKLFF.

V gene TRBV7-8 combines with J gene TRBJ1-2, with 7 positions matching TRBD1. J gave up 5 bases and V 5 bases, and 8 bases lay outside the gene matches. This CDR3 contains 14 residues. Germline values: CDR1 SGHVS, CDR2 FQNEAQ. CDR3 amino acids: CASSLDRSSYGYTF. CDR3 sequence (DNA): TGTGCCAGCAGCCTGGACAGGTCGTCTTATGGCTACACCTTC.

The rearrangement uses TRBV5-6 and TRBJ1-1; D is perhaps TRBD1 (6 bases). The ends were cut back, 0 bases at V and 0 bases at J, with 12 bases in the middle. Germline V gives CDR1 SGHDT, CDR2 YYEEEE. The CDR3 loop spans 16 amino acids. The DNA for the CDR3 is TGTGCCAGCAGCTTGGTGGCAGGGGTTCTGAACACTGAAGCTTTCTTT. It codes for CASSLVAGVLNTEAFF. Using reference TRBV5-6 and TRBJ1-1 for the parts outside the CDR3, the full variable domain is DAGVTQSPTHLIKTRGQQVTLRCSPKSGHDTVSWYQQALGQGPQFIFQYYEEEERQRGNFPDRFSGHQFPNYSSELNVNALLLGDSALYLCASSLVAGVLNTEAFFGQGTRLTVV.

The chain uses TRBV2 and TRBJ2-1, with TRBD2 as a possible D gene (7 bases). The CDR3 is made up of 15 amino acids. Between the trimmed V and J ends, which lost 6 bases and 10 bases, there was a span of 22 bases. CDR1 is SNHLY and CDR2 is FYNNEI in the germline V gene. This CDR3 reads CASSPRGAPRGEQFF. The DNA of the CDR3 is TGTGCCAGCAGCCCCCGGGGGGCCCCCCGGGGCGAGCAGTTCTTC.

The rearrangement uses TRBV4-2 and TRBJ2-7, with D possibly being TRBD1 (5 bases). Trimming cost V 3 bases and J 7 bases, with 25 bases left between them. Germline-derived CDR1 and CDR2 are LGHNA and YNFKEQ. The CDR3 covers 17 residues. CDR3: CASSQDLGRISLGEQYF. DNA for the CDR3: TGTGCCAGCAGCCAGGACCTGGGGCGGATCTCCCTAGGTGAGCAGTACTTC.

The chain uses TRBV25-1 and TRBJ1-2; 8 bases fit TRBD1. Germline CDR1 and CDR2: MGHDK and SYGVNS. The V gene end was trimmed by 7 bases and the J gene end by 6 bases; junction bases not matched to a gene: 7. CDR3 length: 13 amino acids. The CDR3 region is CASNGQGGHGYTF. The CDR3 region has the DNA TGTGCCAGCAATGGACAGGGAGGCCATGGCTACACCTTC.

This rearrangement joins TRBV5-6 to TRBJ2-1; 10 bases line up with TRBD2. Germline values: CDR1 SGHDT, CDR2 YYEEEE. After removal of 0 bases from V and 10 bases from J, the junction contained 7 bases not matched to a gene. There are 15 residues in the CDR3. CDR3 loop: CASSLAGTSDGEQFF. DNA of the CDR3: TGTGCCAGCAGCTTGGCCGGGACTAGCGATGGCGAGCAGTTCTTC.

V is TRBV6-5 and J is TRBJ2-7; D perhaps matches TRBD1 (6 bases). From germline, CDR1 is MNHEY and CDR2 SVGAGI. V was shortened by 0 bases and J by 7 bases, with 19 bases between the two germline ends. The CDR3 extends over 16 amino acids. The CDR3 region is CASSYSIEQGTGEQYF. The CDR3 DNA follows: TGTGCCAGCAGTTACTCGATCGAGCAGGGGACGGGGGAGCAGTACTTC.

Points on this clone: Distinct nucleotide sequences in the sample also encode this CDR3. The chain uses TRBV2 and TRBJ1-2; possibly TRBD1 for D (6 bases). Per germline, CDR1 SNHLY and CDR2 FYNNEI. V lost 3 bases, J lost 5 bases, and 10 bases lay in between. CDR3 length: 13 amino acids. The CDR3 loop is CASSERQVYGYTF. DNA of the CDR3: TGTGCCAGCAGTGAGCGACAGGTTTATGGCTACACCTTC.

A note on this clone: A junction boundary mismatches the germline segment, possibly from a read error. V is TRBV4-2 and J is TRBJ2-1; D remains unclear. Germline V lookup: CDR1 LGHNA, CDR2 YNFKEQ. The CDR3 is 16 residues long. This CDR3 is CASNPVSSSSYNEQFF. The CDR3 coding sequence is TGTGCTAGCAACCCAGTTAGCTCAAGCTCCTACAATGAGCAGTTCTTC.